One T cell receptor beta chain is described in this entry. Its antigen is not identified. This specimen belongs to a study of identical twins. TCRdb itself ran the 5' RACE reads through MiXCR, one entry per CDR3 protein. This sample has about 890,000 distinct CDR3 sequences, with roughly an eighth found just once. This CDR3 contains 16 residues. Trimming left V 1 base short and J 1 base short, with 10 bases between. The germline CDR1 and CDR2 sequences are LNHNV and YYDKDF (reference sequence). The study's findings and limits: Clonotypes of the beta chain that were abundant in cord blood carried fewer insertions (memory repertoires showed none). Among beta out-of-frame sequences, excess sharing between twins appeared weaker.

These sequences were also reported in another study, on yellow fever vaccine responses in identical twins.

The chain carries TRBV15 and TRBJ2-2, with D possibly being TRBD1 or TRBD2 (6 bases each). The receptor's source is a woman under 30 in good health. The sequenced material came from PBMCs. The CDR3 reads CATSRGGAVNTGELFF. The DNA of the CDR3 is TGTGCCACCAGCAGAGGGGGGGCGGTGAACACCGGGGAGCTGTTTTTT. The full variable domain, its missing parts supplied by reference TRBV15 and TRBJ2-2, is DAMVIQNPRYQVTQFGKPVTLSCSQTLNHNVMYWYQQKSSQAPKLLFHYYDKDFNNEADTPDNFQSRRPNTSFCFLDIRSPGLGDTAMYLCATSRGGAVNTGELFFGEGSRLTVL.